These T cell receptor beta chains were read from a single sample in a study of cytomegalovirus exposure and HLA in healthy donors. Clones were sequenced by immunoSEQ multiplex PCR, and TCRdb holds only the in-frame ones, with some missing. The data hold approximately 150,000 clones, with around 80% observed a single time. Sequencing used PBMCs. All receptors come from a woman between 25 and 40 years old in good health and CMV-seropositive. CDR3s include the opening cysteine and the closing phenylalanine or tryptophan. A D gene is named only where the DNA matches it firmly. For some rows the clone size is stated as once, few or many, or as a class when expanded; others skip it.

NA,TRBJ2-3,NA,TRBV29-1,TGCAGCACGGGGACTGTCACAGATACGCAGTATTTT,CSTGTVTDTQYF
NA,TRBJ1-2,NA,TRBV5-1,TGCGCCAGCAGCCTCAGGGGCTATGGCTACACCTTC,CASSLRGYGYTF
NA,TRBJ2-2,NA,TRBV7-3,TGTGCCAGCAGCGAGCAGGGGAGCACCGGGGAGCTGTTTTTT,CASSEQGSTGELFF
few,TRBJ1-1,TRBD1,TRBV7-2,TGTGCCAGCAGCTTTACAGGGGTTGGCACTGAAGCTTTCTTT,CASSFTGVGTEAFF
few,TRBJ1-2,NA,TRBV5-8,TGTGCCAGCAGCTTGGGCCTTACAGGAGACTATGGCTACACCTTC,CASSLGLTGDYGYTF
once,TRBJ2-3,NA,TRBV10-3,TGTGCCATCAGTTCCCCGGGGGAGGCAGATACGCAGTATTTT,CAISSPGEADTQYF
NA,TRBJ2-1,TRBD2,TRBV6-6,TGTGCCAGCGGTGTCTCCGGGACTAGCTTAAGGCAGTTCTTC,CASGVSGTSLRQFF
NA,TRBJ1-6,TRBD1,TRBV18,TGTGCCAGCTCACCATCGACAGGGCCCTCACCCCTCCACTTT,CASSPSTGPSPLHF
NA,TRBJ1-2,NA,TRBV19,TGTGCCAGTAGTATCCGAGGAGGAGATGGCTACACCTTC,CASSIRGGDGYTF
NA,TRBJ2-1,TRBD2,TRBV9,TGTGCCAGCAGCGAGACTAGCGGGGGACACTACAATGAGCAGTTCTTC,CASSETSGGHYNEQFF
NA,TRBJ1-4,TRBD1,TRBV5-6,TGTGCCAGCAGCTTGGCCTTGACAGGGGAACTGGAAAAACTGTTTTTT,CASSLALTGELEKLFF
NA,TRBJ1-2,NA,TRBV5-5,TGTGCCAGCAGCTTGAGGCCAGGTGGGGGGTATGGCTACACCTTC,CASSLRPGGGYGYTF
NA,TRBJ2-3,NA,TRBV27,TGTGCCAGCAGCCGTAGTTTAGATACGCAGTATTTT,CASSRSLDTQYF
NA,TRBJ2-3,NA,TRBV7-3,TGTGCCAGCAGCTTAACCAGGGAACCCACAGATACGCAGTATTTT,CASSLTREPTDTQYF
NA,TRBJ2-6,NA,TRBV7-2,TGTGCCAGCAGCTTCGACTCCGGGGCCAACGTCCTGACTTTC,CASSFDSGANVLTF
NA,TRBJ1-4,NA,TRBV4-3,TGCGCCACCACAGGGATCGGTGGGGATGAAAAACTGTTTTTT,CATTGIGGDEKLFF
few,TRBJ2-5,TRBD2,TRBV5-1,TGCGCCAGCAGCTTGCTACTTAGCGGGGGATACCAAGAGACCCAGTACTTC,CASSLLLSGGYQETQYF
NA,TRBJ2-1,NA,TRBV5-6,TGTGCCAGCAGCTTGGAACTGCGGGATGAGCAGTTCTTC,CASSLELRDEQFF
once,TRBJ2-1,NA,TRBV13,TGTGCCAGCAGCTTAAGTATCAGTCGGGCAGGGGTTAAGTCGTATGAGCAGTTCTTC,CASSLSISRAGVKSYEQFF
NA,TRBJ1-2,TRBD1,TRBV11-2,TGTGCCAGCAGCCCGGACAGGAACTATGGCTACACCTTC,CASSPDRNYGYTF
NA,TRBJ2-3,NA,TRBV7-9,TGTGCCAGCAGCATATGGACCGGAGGAGATACGCAGTATTTT,CASSIWTGGDTQYF
NA,TRBJ2-5,NA,TRBV11-2,TGTGCCAGCAGCCCAGGTGGAGGCCCTTGGGAGACCCAGTACTTC,CASSPGGGPWETQYF
NA,TRBJ2-5,TRBD2,TRBV10-3,TGTGCCACCCTCGGGGAGGGGGAGACCCAGTACTTC,CATLGEGETQYF
NA,TRBJ2-1,TRBD1,TRBV5-1,TGCGCCAGCAGCTTGGATGGACAGGCGTCCTACAATGAGCAGTTCTTC,CASSLDGQASYNEQFF
NA,TRBJ2-5,TRBD2,TRBV5-1,TGCGCCACCCTACTGCGGGGGGGAGAGACCCAGTACTTC,CATLLRGGETQYF
NA,TRBJ2-7,TRBD1,TRBV7-9,TGTGCCAGCACCCTAGGGGACAGCAACTACGAGCAGTACTTC,CASTLGDSNYEQYF
NA,TRBJ1-2,NA,TRBV2,TGTGCCAGCAGTAGGGGGAAAGGACAGTATGGCTACACCTTC,CASSRGKGQYGYTF
NA,TRBJ1-2,NA,TRBV4-2,TGTGCCAGCAGCCAAGACAATTCCATGACAGGAGACTATGGCTACACCTTC,CASSQDNSMTGDYGYTF
NA,TRBJ2-7,TRBD2,TRBV7-2,TGTGCCAGCAGTCCCGGACTAGCGGGGTACGAGCAGTACTTC,CASSPGLAGYEQYF
NA,TRBJ2-5,TRBD1,TRBV27,TGTGCCAGCAGGAGTTGGACAGGGAATAGAGCGGGCCAGTACTTC,CASRSWTGNRAGQYF
NA,TRBJ2-5,TRBD1,TRBV5-1,TGCGCCAGCAGCTTGGCCGGGACAGGGCAAGAGACCCAGTACTTC,CASSLAGTGQETQYF
NA,TRBJ2-2,NA,TRBV9,TGTGCCAGCAGCATCCAGGCAGGGTATGCGGCCGGGGAGCTGTTTTTT,CASSIQAGYAAGELFF
few,TRBJ2-1,NA,TRBV4-3,TGCGCCAGCAGCCAAGAAGGAGGCCTAGCAGAAAACAATGAGCAGTTCTTC,CASSQEGGLAENNEQFF
NA,TRBJ2-3,NA,TRBV28,TGTGCCAGCAGTCTCTATATTGGCACAGATACGCAGTATTTT,CASSLYIGTDTQYF
NA,TRBJ2-5,TRBD2,TRBV6-1,TGTGCCAGCAGTTTGGGACTAGCGGGGGGAGAGACCCAGTACTTC,CASSLGLAGGETQYF
NA,TRBJ2-7,NA,TRBV10-3,TGTGCCATCAGTGAGTCTGGGACTTCGCTCGAGCAGTACTTC,CAISESGTSLEQYF
once,TRBJ2-2,NA,TRBV7-3,TGTGCCAGCAGCGCGGAGGGGGGGCAAAGGAGCGGGGAGCTGTTTTTT,CASSAEGGQRSGELFF
NA,TRBJ2-5,NA,TRBV27,TGTGCCAGCAGTAACCAAGCACAAGAGACCCAGTACTTC,CASSNQAQETQYF
few,TRBJ2-2,NA,TRBV29-1,TGCAGCGTTGGGGGACATAAGAACACCGGGGAGCTGTTTTTT,CSVGGHKNTGELFF
NA,TRBJ2-7,TRBD1,TRBV2,TGTGCCAGCAGCCCCGACAGGGTGGGCTCCTACGAGCAGTACTTC,CASSPDRVGSYEQYF
NA,TRBJ1-6,TRBD1,TRBV11-3,TGTGCCAGCATCCCGGGACAGACCCCTCGAGTGGGGAATTCACCCCTCCACTTT,CASIPGQTPRVGNSPLHF
NA,TRBJ2-1,NA,TRBV9,TGTGCCAGCAGCGTAGCCGTGAGCAGGGTGGATGAGCAGTTCTTC,CASSVAVSRVDEQFF
NA,TRBJ2-1,NA,TRBV4-2,TGTGCCAGCAGCCCAAGAGGTTGGAATGAGCAGTTCTTC,CASSPRGWNEQFF
once,TRBJ1-1,NA,TRBV5-1,TGCGCCAGCAGCTTGGAAGCAGGTGAAGCTTTCTTT,CASSLEAGEAFF
NA,TRBJ1-6,NA,TRBV5-1,TGCGCCAGCAGCTTGGATGGACGGACTAATTCACCCCTCCACTTC,CASSLDGRTNSPLHF
NA,TRBJ1-2,NA,TRBV19,TGTGCCAGTAGTATAGGGGGCAGTTACTATGGCTACACCTTC,CASSIGGSYYGYTF
NA,TRBJ1-2,NA,TRBV7-9,TGTGCCAGCAGCTTAGACAGGAGTTCTAACTATGGCTACACCTTC,CASSLDRSSNYGYTF
medium-sized,TRBJ1-2,NA,TRBV5-1,TGCGCCAGCAGCTTATCTACCGGACAGTATGGCTACACCTTC,CASSLSTGQYGYTF
NA,TRBJ2-5,NA,TRBV11-3,TGTGCCAGCAGCTCTAATTGGGGGCCCCAAGAGACCCAGTACTTC,CASSSNWGPQETQYF
NA,TRBJ2-3,NA,TRBV5-4,TGTGCCAGCAGCTCCCCCCTACTAGCAGATACGCAGTATTTT,CASSSPLLADTQYF
NA,TRBJ2-7,NA,TRBV7-2,TGTGCCAGCAGCATAACAGGAGGGATCATGGTCTACGAGCAGTACTTC,CASSITGGIMVYEQYF
NA,TRBJ2-3,NA,TRBV7-6,TGTGCCAGCAGCTTAATGGGGGGGGCGGCAGATACGCAGTATTTT,CASSLMGGAADTQYF
NA,TRBJ1-1,NA,TRBV9,TGTGCCAGCAGCCCCAACCGGGGGGCGAATGAAGCTTTCTTT,CASSPNRGANEAFF
NA,TRBJ1-2,NA,TRBV2,TGTGCCAGCAGAGAGTACTATGGCTACACCTTC,CASREYYGYTF
NA,TRBJ1-2,NA,TRBV15,TGTGCCACCAGCAGAGCAAGGGGATCGAACTATGGCTACACCTTC,CATSRARGSNYGYTF